The clone carrying this T cell receptor beta chain was detected only once. The data derive from a study of OX40 agonist ivuxolimab in advanced cancers. Measured with immunoSEQ multiplex PCR; TCRdb has only the in-frame clones, and not every one. The table has roughly 100,000 clones, about 85% seen once. The ends lost 5 bases at V and 2 bases at J; junction bases unmatched: 4. Per germline, CDR1 MDHEN and CDR2 SYDVKM. The CDR3 sequence is 14 residues long. This chain uses TRBV28 with TRBJ2-3; 7 bases align to TRBD1. The receptor was derived from an adult with an advanced solid tumor such as melanoma, head and neck, liver or kidney cancer. Sequencing was performed on CD4+ or CD8+ T cells sorted from blood, taken in a trial of the OX40 agonist ivuxolimab. The CDR3 spells CASSPGTATDTQYF. The CDR3 DNA reads TGTGCCAGCAGTCCGGGGACAGCCACAGATACGCAGTATTTT. Looking up the rest from reference TRBV28 and TRBJ2-3 gives the full variable domain: DVKVTQSSRYLVKRTGEKVFLECVQDMDHENMFWYRQDPGLGLRLIYFSYDVKMKEKGDIPEGYSVSREKKERFSLILESASTNQTSMYLCASSPGTATDTQYFGPGTRLTVL.